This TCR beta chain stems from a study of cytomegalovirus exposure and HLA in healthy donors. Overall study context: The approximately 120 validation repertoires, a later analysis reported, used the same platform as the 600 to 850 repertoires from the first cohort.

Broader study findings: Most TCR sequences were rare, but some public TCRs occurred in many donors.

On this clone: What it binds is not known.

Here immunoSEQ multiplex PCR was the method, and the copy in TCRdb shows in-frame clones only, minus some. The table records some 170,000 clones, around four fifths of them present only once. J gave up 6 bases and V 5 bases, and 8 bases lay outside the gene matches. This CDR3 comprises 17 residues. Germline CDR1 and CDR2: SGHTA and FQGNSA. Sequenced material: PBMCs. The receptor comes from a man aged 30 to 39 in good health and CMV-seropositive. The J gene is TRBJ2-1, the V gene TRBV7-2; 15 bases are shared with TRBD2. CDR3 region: CASSAQGLAGGINEQFF. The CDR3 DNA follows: TGTGCCAGCAGCGCACAGGGACTAGCGGGGGGTATCAATGAGCAGTTCTTC.